This T cell receptor (beta chain) appears in the sequencing data of a study of T-cell reconstitution after alpha-beta-depleted transplantation in children. Unique molecular identifiers were incorporated during preparation of the TCRbeta library. TCRdb processed the PCR reads anew with MiXCR; each CDR3 protein has one entry. This table holds hundreds of thousands of distinct CDR3 sequences, around a sixth found once. This clonotype was seen only a few times. The CDR3 covers 19 residues. J lost 0 bases, V lost 4 bases, and 15 bases had no gene match. Looked up from germline, CDR1 is LGHDT and CDR2 is YNNKEL (reference sequence).

The sequence was collected from a human donor who donated a stem cell graft to a child with acute myeloid leukemia. The chain is built from TRBV3-1 and TRBJ2-1, with 7 bases identical to TRBD2. The starting material was PBMCs from the stem cell graft donor, obtained from the stem cell graft. The chain's CDR3 is CASSLDWIERGSSYNEQFF. The CDR3 DNA sequence: TGTGCCAGCAGCCTCGACTGGATCGAGCGGGGAAGCTCCTACAATGAGCAGTTCTTC.